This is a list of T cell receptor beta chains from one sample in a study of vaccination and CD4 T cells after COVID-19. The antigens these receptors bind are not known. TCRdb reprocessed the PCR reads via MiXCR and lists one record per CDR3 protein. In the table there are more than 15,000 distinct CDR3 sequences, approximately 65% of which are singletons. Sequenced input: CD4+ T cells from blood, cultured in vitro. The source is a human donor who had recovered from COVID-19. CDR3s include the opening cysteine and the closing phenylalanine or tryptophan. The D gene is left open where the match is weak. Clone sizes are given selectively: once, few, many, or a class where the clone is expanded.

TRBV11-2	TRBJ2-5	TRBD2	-	TGTGCCAGCAGCCGACCTTTGGGAGGGGTCCACTACAGGGAGACCCAGTACTTC	CASSRPLGGVHYRETQYF
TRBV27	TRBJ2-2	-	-	TGTGCCAGCAGTCCTAGTGGTAGTAGGGACACCGGGGAGCTGTTTTTT	CASSPSGSRDTGELFF
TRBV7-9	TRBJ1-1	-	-	TGTGCCAGCAGCTCCGAGAGATACACTGAAGCTTTCTTT	CASSSERYTEAFF
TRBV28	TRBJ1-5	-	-	TGTGCCACCCTTGGGGGTCAGCCCCAGCATTTT	CATLGGQPQHF
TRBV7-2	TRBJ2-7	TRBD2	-	TGTGCCAGCAGCTTTAGCGGGCAGGTCTCCTACGAGCAGTACTTC	CASSFSGQVSYEQYF
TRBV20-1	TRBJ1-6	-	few	TGCCCCAATCCGGGACGGATACTTAATTCACCCCTCCACTTT	CPNPGRILNSPLHF
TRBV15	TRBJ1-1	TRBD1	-	TGTGCCACCAGCAGGGACAGGGTGACTGAAGCTTTCTTT	CATSRDRVTEAFF
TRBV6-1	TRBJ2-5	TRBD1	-	TGTGCCAGCTCCCGGGACAGACAAGAGACCCAGTACTTC	CASSRDRQETQYF
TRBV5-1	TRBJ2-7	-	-	TGCGCCAGCAGCTTGGAAGGGTTGGGACCCTACGAGCAGTACTTC	CASSLEGLGPYEQYF
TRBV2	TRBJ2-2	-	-	TGTGCCAGCTCCCGAAGCGTGGGGACCGGGGAGCTGTTTTTT	CASSRSVGTGELFF
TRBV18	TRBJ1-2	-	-	TGTGCCAGCTCACCCACCGGGGGGGCCAATGGCTACACCTTC	CASSPTGGANGYTF
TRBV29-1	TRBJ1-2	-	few	TGCAGCGTACGGGGGGCGTCGAGCTCTGGCTACACCTTC	CSVRGASSSGYTF
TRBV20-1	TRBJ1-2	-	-	TGCAGTAAGACAGAGTCCCCTTATGGCTACACCTTC	CSKTESPYGYTF
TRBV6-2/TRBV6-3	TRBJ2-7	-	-	TGTGCCAGCAGTTACGGGACATCCTACGAGCAGTACTTC	CASSYGTSYEQYF
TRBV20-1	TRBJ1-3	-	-	TGCAGTGCGAGGGACGGCGGCTCTGGAAACACCATATATTTT	CSARDGGSGNTIYF
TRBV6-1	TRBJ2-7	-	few	TGTGCCAGCAGTGAAGGTGGGGTGGAGTACTTC	CASSEGGVEYF
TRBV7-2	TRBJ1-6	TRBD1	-	TGTGCCAGCAGCGGCGGAGGGGGCGTCTATTCACCCCTCCACTTT	CASSGGGGVYSPLHF
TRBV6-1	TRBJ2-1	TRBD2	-	TGTGCCAGCAGCTCTAGCGGGAGGACTATATACAATGAGCAGTTCTTC	CASSSSGRTIYNEQFF
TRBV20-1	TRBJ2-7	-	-	TGCAGTGCTCCCGAGAGAATCTCCCCCTACGAGCAGTACTTC	CSAPERISPYEQYF
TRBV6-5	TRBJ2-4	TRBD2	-	TGTGCCAGCAGTTCCCCGGGATCGACTAGCGGGAGTTACATTCAGTACTTC	CASSSPGSTSGSYIQYF
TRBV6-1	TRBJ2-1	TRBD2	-	TGTGCCAGCAGGTTCGGGACTACCGCCGATGAGCAGTTCTTC	CASRFGTTADEQFF
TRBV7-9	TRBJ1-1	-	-	TGTGCCAGCAGCTTACTCGGGGGGAAGGGCACTGAAGCTTTCTTT	CASSLLGGKGTEAFF
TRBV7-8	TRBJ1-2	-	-	TGTGCCAGCAGCCCCCTAGGATTCAGGGGAGGAGAGAACTATGGCTACACCTTC	CASSPLGFRGGENYGYTF
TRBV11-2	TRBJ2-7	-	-	TGTGCCAGCAGCTATAGCTATCTCTACGAGCAGTACTTC	CASSYSYLYEQYF
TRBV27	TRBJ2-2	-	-	TGTGCCAGCACTATCACTCCCATAGGGGCCTTGAACACCGGGGAGCTGTTTTTT	CASTITPIGALNTGELFF
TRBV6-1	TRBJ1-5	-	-	TGTGCCAGCACCTCTCTCCGGGGAAGCAATCAGCCCCAGCATTTT	CASTSLRGSNQPQHF
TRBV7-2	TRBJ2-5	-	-	TGTGCCAGCAGTCCGGGGATGGGGGAGACCCAGTACTTC	CASSPGMGETQYF
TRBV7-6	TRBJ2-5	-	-	TGTGCCAGCAGCTACGGGACCCCGGAGGACCAGTACTTC	CASSYGTPEDQYF
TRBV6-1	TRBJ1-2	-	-	TGTGCCAGCAGTGGAACCCTAACAGACTATGGCTACACCTTC	CASSGTLTDYGYTF
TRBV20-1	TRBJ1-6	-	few	TGCAGTGCTAGAGAGATACAGGGTGATAATTCACCCCTCCACTTT	CSAREIQGDNSPLHF
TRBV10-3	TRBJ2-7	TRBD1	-	TGTGCCATCAGTACGCCGACAGGGCTCGCCGAGCAGTACTTC	CAISTPTGLAEQYF
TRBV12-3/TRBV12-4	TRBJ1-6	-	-	TGTGCCAGCAAGGACAGCCCTAATTCACCCCTCCACTTT	CASKDSPNSPLHF
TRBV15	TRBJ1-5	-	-	TGTGCCACCAGCAGAGATGGAGGTCAGCCCCAGCATTTT	CATSRDGGQPQHF
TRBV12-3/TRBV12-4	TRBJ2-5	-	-	TGTGCCAGCAGTTTGACGGAGACCCAGTACTTC	CASSLTETQYF
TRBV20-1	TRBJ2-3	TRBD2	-	TGCAGTGCTAATCGACTAGCGGGAGATCCAGATACGCAGTATTTT	CSANRLAGDPDTQYF
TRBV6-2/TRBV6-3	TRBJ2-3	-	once	TGTGCCAGCAGGAGGACCCAAAGCACAGATACGCAGTATTTT	CASRRTQSTDTQYF
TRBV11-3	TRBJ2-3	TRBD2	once	TGTGCCAGCAGCAGACCGGGACTAGCGGGCCCAGATACGCAGTATTTT	CASSRPGLAGPDTQYF
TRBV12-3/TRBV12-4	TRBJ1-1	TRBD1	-	TGTGCCAGCAGTGATCCGGGACAGAATAGGAACACTGAAGCTTTCTTT	CASSDPGQNRNTEAFF
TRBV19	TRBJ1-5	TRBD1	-	TGTGCCAGTATCGGACAGGGACTCGGTCAGCCCCAGCATTTT	CASIGQGLGQPQHF
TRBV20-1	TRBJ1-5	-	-	TGCAGTGCTAGAGTTACTCCACAGGGAAATCAGCCCCAGCATTTT	CSARVTPQGNQPQHF
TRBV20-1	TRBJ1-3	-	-	TGCAGTGCTAGAGATAAGTCGACAGGAAACACCATATATTTT	CSARDKSTGNTIYF
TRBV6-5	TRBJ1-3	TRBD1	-	TGTGCCAGCAGTTACTCATCAGGGGGTGGAAACACCATATATTTT	CASSYSSGGGNTIYF
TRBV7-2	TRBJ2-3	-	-	TGTGCCAGCAGCCCCCCGTCCCACGCGGATACGCAGTATTTT	CASSPPSHADTQYF
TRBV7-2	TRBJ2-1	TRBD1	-	TGTGCCAGCAGCACCCCCGGGACAGGTCCACGCTTC	CASSTPGTGPRF
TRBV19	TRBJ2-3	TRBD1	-	TGTGCCAGACGACAGGGGGAAACAGATACGCAGTATTTT	CARRQGETDTQYF
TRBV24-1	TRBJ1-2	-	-	TGTGCCACCAGTGAGTTTGACAGCCTAAAGGGCTATGGCTACACCTTC	CATSEFDSLKGYGYTF
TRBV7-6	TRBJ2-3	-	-	TGTGCTAGCAGCCGTATACCCACAGATACGCAGTATTTT	CASSRIPTDTQYF
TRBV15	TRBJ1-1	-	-	TGTGCCACCAGCAGAGATGGTACTCCTAGGCGGGTGGCTTTCTTT	CATSRDGTPRRVAFF
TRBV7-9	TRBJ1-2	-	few	TGTGCCAGCAGCTTAGTCAAGGTGGGGTATGGCTACACCTTC	CASSLVKVGYGYTF
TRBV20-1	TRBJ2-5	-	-	TGCAGTGCCAAGGGGGACATCCAAGGGACCCAGTACTTC	CSAKGDIQGTQYF
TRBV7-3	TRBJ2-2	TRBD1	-	TGTGCCAGCAGCCTTGGGGACAGGGCATCGGGGGAGCTGTTTTTT	CASSLGDRASGELFF
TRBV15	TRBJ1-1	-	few	TGTGCCACCAGCAAAATAAGAGACACTGAAGCTTTCTTT	CATSKIRDTEAFF
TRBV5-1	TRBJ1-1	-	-	TGCGCCAGCAGCCTGTTAGACACGGTGAACACTGAAGCTTTCTTT	CASSLLDTVNTEAFF
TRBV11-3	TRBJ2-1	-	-	TGTGCCAGCAGCCAGGACCTAGTTCGCAATGAGCAGTTCTTC	CASSQDLVRNEQFF
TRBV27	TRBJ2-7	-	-	TGTGCCAGCAGTTTACAGGGGCCTCTTTCAGAGCAGTACTTC	CASSLQGPLSEQYF
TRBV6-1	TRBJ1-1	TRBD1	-	TGTGCCAGCAGTGAAGCCCTGACAGGGGGCGCCACTGAAGCTTTCTTT	CASSEALTGGATEAFF
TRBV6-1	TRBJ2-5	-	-	TGTGCCAGCAGTCCTCGGGGGCAAGAGACCCAGTACTTC	CASSPRGQETQYF
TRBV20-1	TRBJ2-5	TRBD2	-	TGCAGTGCTAGAGGGATAGCGGGAGAAGAGACCCAGTACTTC	CSARGIAGEETQYF